A selection of T cell receptor beta chains follows, all from one sample in a study of regulatory and conventional T cells in RAG deficiency. Produced via immunoSEQ multiplex PCR; TCRdb's table is partial and in-frame only. The sample carries tens of thousands of clones, almost 96% recorded once. This sample also belongs to another study, concerning regulatory T cells.

Sequenced: CD25- CD4+ T cells sorted from blood. The receptors shown here come from a human donor in good health. Both conserved end residues are part of each CDR3. The order of the fields is clone size, J gene, D gene, V gene, CDR3 protein, CDR3 DNA. A D gene is named only where the DNA matches it firmly. Clone size is given for some rows only: seen once, a few or many times, or a class if the clone is expanded.

clone size: NA; J gene: TRBJ2-6; D gene: NA; V gene: TRBV28; CDR3 protein: CASSLVLGGSGANVLTF; CDR3 DNA: TGTGCCAGCAGTTTAGTGCTGGGGGGATCTGGGGCCAACGTCCTGACTTTC
clone size: NA; J gene: TRBJ1-1; D gene: NA; V gene: TRBV15; CDR3 protein: CATSRQGFRLDTEAFF; CDR3 DNA: TGTGCCACCAGCAGGCAAGGCTTCAGGCTCGACACTGAAGCTTTCTTT
clone size: NA; J gene: TRBJ1-2; D gene: NA; V gene: TRBV27; CDR3 protein: CASSLTTGHNYGYTF; CDR3 DNA: TGTGCCAGCAGTTTAACTACAGGCCACAACTATGGCTACACCTTC
clone size: NA; J gene: TRBJ1-6; D gene: NA; V gene: TRBV7-2; CDR3 protein: CASSLGGSSYNSPLHF; CDR3 DNA: TGTGCCAGCAGCTTAGGAGGGAGCTCCTATAATTCACCCCTCCACTTT
clone size: once; J gene: TRBJ2-7; D gene: NA; V gene: TRBV10-3; CDR3 protein: CASQGGGDEQYF; CDR3 DNA: TGTGCCTCCCAGGGAGGAGGGGACGAGCAGTACTTC
clone size: NA; J gene: TRBJ1-5; D gene: NA; V gene: TRBV19; CDR3 protein: CASSIRGRGNQPQHF; CDR3 DNA: TGTGCCAGTAGTATCAGGGGCAGGGGCAATCAGCCCCAGCATTTT
clone size: NA; J gene: TRBJ1-6; D gene: NA; V gene: TRBV6-5; CDR3 protein: CASRTGNSPLHF; CDR3 DNA: TGTGCCAGCAGAACAGGGAATTCACCCCTCCACTTT
clone size: NA; J gene: TRBJ2-5; D gene: NA; V gene: TRBV6-1; CDR3 protein: CASSEGRFQETQYF; CDR3 DNA: TGTGCCAGCAGTGAAGGCAGGTTCCAAGAGACCCAGTACTTC
clone size: NA; J gene: TRBJ1-3; D gene: NA; V gene: TRBV6-1; CDR3 protein: CASRTSSGDTIYF; CDR3 DNA: TGTGCCAGCAGGACCAGCTCTGGAGACACCATATATTTT
clone size: NA; J gene: TRBJ1-5; D gene: NA; V gene: TRBV10-3; CDR3 protein: CAISESGETPQHF; CDR3 DNA: TGTGCCATCAGTGAGTCAGGAGAGACGCCCCAGCATTTT
clone size: NA; J gene: TRBJ2-7; D gene: TRBD1; V gene: TRBV9; CDR3 protein: CASSVGGQGSHEQYF; CDR3 DNA: TGTGCCAGCAGCGTAGGGGGACAGGGGTCCCACGAGCAGTACTTC
clone size: NA; J gene: TRBJ1-2; D gene: NA; V gene: TRBV28; CDR3 protein: CASTLLGGSSIYGYTF; CDR3 DNA: TGTGCCAGCACCCTCCTCGGAGGGAGTAGCATCTATGGCTACACCTTC
clone size: NA; J gene: TRBJ2-2; D gene: TRBD1; V gene: TRBV29-1; CDR3 protein: CSVETGGMSNTGELFF; CDR3 DNA: TGCAGCGTTGAGACAGGGGGCATGTCGAACACCGGGGAGCTGTTTTTT
clone size: once; J gene: TRBJ1-2; D gene: TRBD1; V gene: TRBV6-5; CDR3 protein: CASSFHPGQGVYGYTF; CDR3 DNA: TGTGCCAGCAGTTTCCATCCGGGACAGGGTGTTTATGGCTACACCTTC
clone size: NA; J gene: TRBJ1-2; D gene: NA; V gene: TRBV13; CDR3 protein: CASSGWVQEGYYGYTF; CDR3 DNA: TGTGCCAGCAGTGGGTGGGTACAGGAGGGGTACTATGGCTACACCTTC
clone size: NA; J gene: TRBJ2-7; D gene: NA; V gene: TRBV7-2; CDR3 protein: CASSRDSAYEQYF; CDR3 DNA: TGTGCCAGCAGTAGGGACTCCGCCTACGAGCAGTACTTC
clone size: NA; J gene: TRBJ1-2; D gene: TRBD1; V gene: TRBV7-3; CDR3 protein: CASSLGQEPYGYTF; CDR3 DNA: TGTGCCAGCAGCCTCGGACAGGAACCCTATGGCTACACCTTC
clone size: NA; J gene: TRBJ1-2; D gene: TRBD1; V gene: TRBV6-7; CDR3 protein: CASSYGTGDFNYGYTF; CDR3 DNA: TGTGCCAGCAGTTATGGGACAGGGGATTTTAACTATGGCTACACCTTC
clone size: NA; J gene: TRBJ1-6; D gene: NA; V gene: TRBV30; CDR3 protein: CAWSDGQTYNSPLHF; CDR3 DNA: TGTGCCTGGAGTGACGGACAGACTTATAATTCCCCCCTCCACTTT
clone size: NA; J gene: TRBJ1-2; D gene: TRBD1; V gene: TRBV27; CDR3 protein: CASSSGGYYGYTF; CDR3 DNA: TGTGCCAGCAGTTCAGGGGGCTATTATGGCTACACCTTC
clone size: NA; J gene: TRBJ2-3; D gene: NA; V gene: TRBV5-4; CDR3 protein: CASSLDIQGTDTQYF; CDR3 DNA: TGTGCCAGCAGCTTGGATATTCAGGGCACAGATACGCAGTATTTT
clone size: NA; J gene: TRBJ1-2; D gene: NA; V gene: TRBV7-2; CDR3 protein: CASRASNYGYTF; CDR3 DNA: TGTGCCAGCAGGGCAAGTAACTATGGCTACACCTTC
clone size: NA; J gene: TRBJ1-2; D gene: TRBD1; V gene: TRBV9; CDR3 protein: CASSPRQGTNYGYTF; CDR3 DNA: TGTGCCAGCAGCCCCCGACAGGGCACTAACTATGGCTACACCTTC
clone size: NA; J gene: TRBJ2-3; D gene: NA; V gene: TRBV18; CDR3 protein: CASSVATDTQYF; CDR3 DNA: TGTGCCAGCTCCGTGGCCACAGATACGCAGTATTTT
clone size: NA; J gene: TRBJ1-2; D gene: TRBD1; V gene: TRBV19; CDR3 protein: CASRNNRGPTYGYTF; CDR3 DNA: TGTGCCAGTAGAAACAACAGGGGCCCTACCTATGGCTACACCTTC
clone size: NA; J gene: TRBJ2-2; D gene: TRBD2; V gene: TRBV2; CDR3 protein: CASSERGPGGTGELFF; CDR3 DNA: TGTGCCAGCAGTGAACGGGGACCGGGGGGCACCGGGGAGCTGTTTTTT
clone size: NA; J gene: TRBJ2-7; D gene: NA; V gene: TRBV5-1; CDR3 protein: CASSFVQGFVYEQYF; CDR3 DNA: TGCGCCAGCAGCTTCGTACAGGGTTTTGTGTACGAGCAGTACTTC
clone size: NA; J gene: TRBJ1-2; D gene: NA; V gene: TRBV5-6; CDR3 protein: CASSLSVDRRYGYTF; CDR3 DNA: TGTGCCAGCAGCTTGAGTGTCGACAGGCGATATGGCTACACCTTC
clone size: NA; J gene: TRBJ2-1; D gene: NA; V gene: TRBV18; CDR3 protein: CASSPGSSSYNEQFF; CDR3 DNA: TGTGCCAGCTCACCAGGGAGTAGCTCCTACAATGAGCAGTTCTTC
clone size: NA; J gene: TRBJ1-1; D gene: NA; V gene: TRBV7-3; CDR3 protein: CASSFGQLNTEAFF; CDR3 DNA: TGTGCCAGCAGCTTCGGACAGTTGAACACTGAAGCTTTCTTT
clone size: NA; J gene: TRBJ2-3; D gene: TRBD2; V gene: TRBV5-4; CDR3 protein: CASSYTSGTSGTDTQYF; CDR3 DNA: TGTGCCAGCAGCTATACCTCCGGGACTAGCGGCACAGATACGCAGTATTTT
clone size: NA; J gene: TRBJ2-5; D gene: TRBD2; V gene: TRBV19; CDR3 protein: CASSAQTGGETQYF; CDR3 DNA: TGTGCCAGTAGTGCCCAGACGGGAGGCGAGACCCAGTACTTC
clone size: NA; J gene: TRBJ2-3; D gene: NA; V gene: TRBV18; CDR3 protein: CASAYTDTQYF; CDR3 DNA: TGTGCCAGCGCCTACACAGATACGCAGTATTTT
clone size: once; J gene: TRBJ2-1; D gene: NA; V gene: TRBV21-1; CDR3 protein: CASSSTGVNEQFF; CDR3 DNA: TGTGCCAGCAGCTCAACAGGGGTCAATGAGCAGTTCTTC
clone size: NA; J gene: TRBJ2-3; D gene: NA; V gene: TRBV2; CDR3 protein: CASKAKRGPNISTDTQYF; CDR3 DNA: TGTGCCAGCAAGGCGAAACGGGGTCCTAATATAAGCACAGATACGCAGTATTTT
clone size: NA; J gene: TRBJ2-7; D gene: TRBD2; V gene: TRBV11-2; CDR3 protein: CASSLMGGSFGQYF; CDR3 DNA: TGTGCCAGCAGCCTTATGGGAGGGAGCTTTGGGCAGTACTTC
clone size: NA; J gene: TRBJ2-7; D gene: NA; V gene: TRBV5-4; CDR3 protein: CASSLAGGSNEQYF; CDR3 DNA: TGTGCCAGCAGCTTGGCCGGAGGGAGCAACGAGCAGTACTTC
clone size: NA; J gene: TRBJ1-2; D gene: TRBD1; V gene: TRBV7-9; CDR3 protein: CASSFLTGTGGEPTF; CDR3 DNA: TGTGCCAGCAGCTTTCTTACCGGGACAGGGGGCGAACCCACCTTC
clone size: NA; J gene: TRBJ1-1; D gene: TRBD1; V gene: TRBV18; CDR3 protein: CASSPLTGGTVTEAFF; CDR3 DNA: TGTGCCAGCTCACCCCTGACAGGGGGCACGGTAACTGAAGCTTTCTTT
clone size: NA; J gene: TRBJ2-7; D gene: TRBD1; V gene: TRBV19; CDR3 protein: CASGTGYEQYF; CDR3 DNA: TGTGCCAGTGGGACAGGCTACGAGCAGTACTTC
clone size: NA; J gene: TRBJ1-1; D gene: TRBD1; V gene: TRBV30; CDR3 protein: CAWSEGGGRAFF; CDR3 DNA: TGTGCCTGGAGTGAAGGAGGGGGCCGGGCTTTCTTT
clone size: NA; J gene: TRBJ1-1; D gene: TRBD1; V gene: TRBV27; CDR3 protein: CASSFRTGERPEAFF; CDR3 DNA: TGTGCCAGCAGTTTCCGGACAGGGGAAAGACCTGAAGCTTTCTTT
clone size: NA; J gene: TRBJ1-1; D gene: TRBD1; V gene: TRBV27; CDR3 protein: CASSSPSRQGTNTEAFF; CDR3 DNA: TGTGCCAGCAGTTCCCCTAGCCGACAGGGTACGAACACTGAAGCTTTCTTT
clone size: NA; J gene: TRBJ1-4; D gene: NA; V gene: TRBV6-5; CDR3 protein: CASSYSGGNEKLFF; CDR3 DNA: TGTGCCAGCAGTTACTCTGGCGGAAATGAAAAACTGTTTTTT
clone size: NA; J gene: TRBJ1-2; D gene: NA; V gene: TRBV6-5; CDR3 protein: CASSYDGGASGYTF; CDR3 DNA: TGTGCCAGCAGTTACGATGGGGGCGCATCTGGCTACACCTTC
clone size: NA; J gene: TRBJ2-7; D gene: NA; V gene: TRBV28; CDR3 protein: CASSLPTGLSYEQYF; CDR3 DNA: TGTGCCAGCAGTTTACCCACAGGGCTCTCCTACGAGCAGTACTTC
clone size: NA; J gene: TRBJ2-1; D gene: TRBD2; V gene: TRBV5-4; CDR3 protein: CASSPRTSGIYNEQFF; CDR3 DNA: TGTGCCAGCAGCCCAAGAACTAGCGGAATTTACAATGAGCAGTTCTTC
clone size: NA; J gene: TRBJ1-5; D gene: NA; V gene: TRBV9; CDR3 protein: CASSVQGLSNQPQHF; CDR3 DNA: TGTGCCAGCAGCGTCCAGGGCTTAAGCAATCAGCCCCAGCATTTT
clone size: NA; J gene: TRBJ1-5; D gene: NA; V gene: TRBV2; CDR3 protein: CASRRDFNQPQHF; CDR3 DNA: TGTGCCAGCAGGCGGGACTTCAATCAGCCCCAGCATTTT